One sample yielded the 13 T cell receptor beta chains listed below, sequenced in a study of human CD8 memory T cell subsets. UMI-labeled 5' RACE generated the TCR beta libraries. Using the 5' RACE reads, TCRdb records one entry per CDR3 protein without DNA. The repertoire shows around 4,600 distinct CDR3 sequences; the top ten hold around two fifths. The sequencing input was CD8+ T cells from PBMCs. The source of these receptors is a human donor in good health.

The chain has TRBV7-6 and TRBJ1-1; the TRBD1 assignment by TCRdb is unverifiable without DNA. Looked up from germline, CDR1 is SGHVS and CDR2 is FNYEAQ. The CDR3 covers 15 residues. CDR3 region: CASSLGTGEDTEAFF.

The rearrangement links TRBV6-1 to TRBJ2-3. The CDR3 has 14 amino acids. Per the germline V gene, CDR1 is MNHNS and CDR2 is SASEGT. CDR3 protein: CASSDIHETDTQYF.

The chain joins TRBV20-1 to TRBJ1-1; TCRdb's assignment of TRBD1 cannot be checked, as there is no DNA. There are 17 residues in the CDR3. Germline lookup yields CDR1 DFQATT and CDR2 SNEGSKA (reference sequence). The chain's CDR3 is CSAQGGQLLPMNTEAFF.

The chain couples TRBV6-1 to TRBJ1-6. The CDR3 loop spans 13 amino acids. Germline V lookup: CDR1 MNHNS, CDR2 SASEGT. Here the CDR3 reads CASSEGYNSPLHF.

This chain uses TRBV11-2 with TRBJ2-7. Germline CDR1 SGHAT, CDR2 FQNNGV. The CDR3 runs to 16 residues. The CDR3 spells CASSFSSTTGSYEQYF.

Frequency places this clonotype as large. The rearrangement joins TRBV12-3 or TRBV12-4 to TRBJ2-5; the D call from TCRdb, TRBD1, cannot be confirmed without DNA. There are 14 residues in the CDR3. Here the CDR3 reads CASSSGTGEETQYF.

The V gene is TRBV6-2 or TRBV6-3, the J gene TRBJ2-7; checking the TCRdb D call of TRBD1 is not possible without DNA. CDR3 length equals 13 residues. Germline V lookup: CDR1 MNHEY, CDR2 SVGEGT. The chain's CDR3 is CASSLTGAYEQYF.

CDR3 loop: CATSDRTSARVETQYF. The chain links TRBV24-1 to TRBJ2-5; TCRdb picks TRBD2, but there is no DNA to check that call. The CDR3 runs 16 residues. CDR1 is KGHDR and CDR2 is SFDVKD in the germline V gene.

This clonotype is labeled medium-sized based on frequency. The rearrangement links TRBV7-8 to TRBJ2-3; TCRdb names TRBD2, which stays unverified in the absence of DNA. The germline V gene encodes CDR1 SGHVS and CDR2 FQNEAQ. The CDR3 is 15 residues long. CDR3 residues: CASSPPSGSPDTQYF.

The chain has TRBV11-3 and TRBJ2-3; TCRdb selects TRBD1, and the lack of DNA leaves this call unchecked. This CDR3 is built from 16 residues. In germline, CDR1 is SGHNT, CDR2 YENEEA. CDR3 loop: CASSPKTSLGTDTQYF.

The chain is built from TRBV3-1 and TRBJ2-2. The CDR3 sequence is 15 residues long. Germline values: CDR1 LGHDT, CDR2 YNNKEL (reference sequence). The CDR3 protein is CASLGQDANTGELFF.

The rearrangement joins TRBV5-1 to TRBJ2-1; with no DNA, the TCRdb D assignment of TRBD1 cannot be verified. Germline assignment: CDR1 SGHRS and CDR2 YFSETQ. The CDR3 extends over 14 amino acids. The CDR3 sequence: CASSLAGGESEQFF.

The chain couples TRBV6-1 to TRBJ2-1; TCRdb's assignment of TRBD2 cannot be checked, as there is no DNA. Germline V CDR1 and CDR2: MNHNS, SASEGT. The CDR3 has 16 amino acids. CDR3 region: CASSDLSGGSYNEQFF.